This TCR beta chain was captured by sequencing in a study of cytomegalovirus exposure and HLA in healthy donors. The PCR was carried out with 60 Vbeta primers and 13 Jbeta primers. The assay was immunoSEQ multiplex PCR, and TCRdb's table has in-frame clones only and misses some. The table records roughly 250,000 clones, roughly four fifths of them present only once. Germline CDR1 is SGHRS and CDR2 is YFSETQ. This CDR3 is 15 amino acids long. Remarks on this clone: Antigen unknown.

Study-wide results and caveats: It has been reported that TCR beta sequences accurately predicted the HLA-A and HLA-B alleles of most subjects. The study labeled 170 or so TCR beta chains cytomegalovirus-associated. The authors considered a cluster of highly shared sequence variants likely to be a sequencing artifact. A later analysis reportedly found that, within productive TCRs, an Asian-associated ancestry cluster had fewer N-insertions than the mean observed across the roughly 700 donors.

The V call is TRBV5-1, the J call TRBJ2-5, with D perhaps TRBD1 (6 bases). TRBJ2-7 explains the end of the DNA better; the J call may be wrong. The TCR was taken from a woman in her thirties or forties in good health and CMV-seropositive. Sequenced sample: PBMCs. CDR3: CASSLAVGGASEQYF. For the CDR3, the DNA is TGCGCCAGCAGCTTGGCCGTAGGGGGAGCAAGCGAGCAGTACTTC.